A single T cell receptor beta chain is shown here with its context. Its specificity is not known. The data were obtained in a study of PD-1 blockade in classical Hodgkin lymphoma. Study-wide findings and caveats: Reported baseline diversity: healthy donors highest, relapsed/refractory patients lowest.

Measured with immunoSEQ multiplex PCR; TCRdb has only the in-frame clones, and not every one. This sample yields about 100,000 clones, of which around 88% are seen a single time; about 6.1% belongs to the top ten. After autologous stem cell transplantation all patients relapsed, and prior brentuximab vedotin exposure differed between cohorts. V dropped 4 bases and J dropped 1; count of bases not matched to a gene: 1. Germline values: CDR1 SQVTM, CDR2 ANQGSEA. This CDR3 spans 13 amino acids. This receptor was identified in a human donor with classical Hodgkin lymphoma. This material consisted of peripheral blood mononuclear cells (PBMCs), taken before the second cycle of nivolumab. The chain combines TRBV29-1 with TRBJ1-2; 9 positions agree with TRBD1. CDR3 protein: CSVGGQGNYGYTF. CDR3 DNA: TGCAGCGTTGGGGGACAGGGTAACTATGGCTACACCTTC.